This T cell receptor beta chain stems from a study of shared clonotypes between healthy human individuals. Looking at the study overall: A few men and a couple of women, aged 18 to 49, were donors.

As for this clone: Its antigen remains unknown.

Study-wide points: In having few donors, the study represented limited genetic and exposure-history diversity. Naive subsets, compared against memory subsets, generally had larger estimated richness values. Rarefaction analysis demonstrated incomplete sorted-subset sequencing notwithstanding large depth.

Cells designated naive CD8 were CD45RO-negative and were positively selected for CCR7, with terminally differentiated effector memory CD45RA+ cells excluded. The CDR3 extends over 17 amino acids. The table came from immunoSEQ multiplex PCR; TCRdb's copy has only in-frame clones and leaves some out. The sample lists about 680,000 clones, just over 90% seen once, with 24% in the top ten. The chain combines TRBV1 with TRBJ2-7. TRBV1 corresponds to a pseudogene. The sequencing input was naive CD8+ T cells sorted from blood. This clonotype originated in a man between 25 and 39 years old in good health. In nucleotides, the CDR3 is TGCACCAGCAGCCCAGGGGGGGAGCAGGGAGGGCCCCACGAGCAGTACTTC. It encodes CTSSPGGEQGGPHEQYF.